This T cell receptor (beta chain) emerged from a study of cytomegalovirus exposure and HLA in healthy donors. V shed 8 bases and J shed 5 bases, with 20 bases lying between them. The CDR3 is 15 amino acids. Germline V gene data show CDR1 as MNHEY and CDR2 as SVGAGI. Both 60 Vbeta primers and 13 Jbeta primers went into the PCR. Method: immunoSEQ multiplex PCR; TCRdb's copy keeps in-frame clones and lacks some. The data hold just over 150,000 clones, with 60% to 80% observed a single time. This receptor was obtained from a woman aged 25 to 45 in good health and CMV-seronegative. The chain carries TRBV6-5 and TRBJ2-3; TRBD2 might be the D (6 bases). The sequencing sample was made of PBMCs. The CDR3 nucleotides read TGTGCCAGCCGGAAGGCGGGACTCTACCTAGATACGCAGTATTTT. Translating gives CASRKAGLYLDTQYF.